This entry lists 18 T cell receptor beta chains sequenced from one sample in a study of cytomegalovirus exposure and HLA in healthy donors. It was with 60 Vbeta and 13 Jbeta primers that the PCR ran. Sequenced by immunoSEQ multiplex PCR; TCRdb stores in-frame clones only, minus some. The data hold 95,000 to 150,000 clones, with about 80% observed a single time. The sequencing input was PBMCs. Source of these receptors: a female donor in good health and CMV-seropositive.

The rearrangement links TRBV9 to TRBJ2-2, with 7 bases matching TRBD1. V was clipped by 7 bases and J by 2 bases; unmatched bases: 2. Germline values: CDR1 SGDLS, CDR2 YYNGEE. The CDR3 has 13 amino acids. The CDR3 nucleotides are TGTGCCAGCGGGACAGTAAACACCGGGGAGCTGTTTTTT. Protein product: CASGTVNTGELFF.

This chain joins TRBV5-1 and TRBJ2-3, with 10 bases that match TRBD1. V shed 5 bases and J 2 bases; nucleotides not matched to a gene: 11. Germline V gene data show CDR1 as SGHRS and CDR2 as YFSETQ. This CDR3 comprises 17 residues. In nucleotides, the CDR3 is TGCGCCAGCAGGGGTGGACACGGGACAGGGGACACAGATACGCAGTATTTT. It is translated as CASRGGHGTGDTDTQYF.

This sequence joins TRBV11-3 and TRBJ2-7; 8 bases agree with TRBD2. The CDR3 sequence is 13 residues long. Germline values: CDR1 SGHNT, CDR2 YENEEA. V trimming: 5 bases; J trimming: 9 bases; junction bases outside the gene matches: 9. DNA of the CDR3: TGTGCCAGCAGCCCGGACCCCGCGGGGGGGCAGTACTTC. Protein: CASSPDPAGGQYF.

This chain connects TRBV7-2 to TRBJ1-2; perhaps TRBD1 as D (5 bases). Germline V gene data show CDR1 as SGHTA and CDR2 as FQGNSA. This CDR3 comprises 14 residues. Trimming stripped 2 bases from V and 6 bases from J, with 13 bases between. The CDR3 DNA is TGTGCCAGCAGCTTACTATTATCGGGGGATGGCTACACCTTC. It encodes CASSLLLSGDGYTF.

The chain is built from TRBV7-2 and TRBJ2-7, with 8 positions matching TRBD2. The CDR3 has 15 amino acids. V shed 3 bases, J shed 7 bases, and the junction held 11 bases outside the gene matches. Germline V gene lookup returns CDR1 SGHTA and CDR2 FQGNSA. CDR3 nucleotides: TGTGCCAGCAGCTTTATTATCGGGGGGGTAGGAGAGCAGTACTTC. It translates to CASSFIIGGVGEQYF.

The chain joins TRBV6-5 to TRBJ1-2; TRBD1 matches 9 bases. V lost 8 bases to trimming and J lost 5 bases; unmatched junction nucleotides: 9. CDR1 MNHEY and CDR2 SVGAGI come from the germline V gene. The CDR3 spans 14 residues. In DNA, the CDR3 is TGTGCCAGCGGGACGACAGGGGGTTTTTATGGCTACACCTTC. As protein: CASGTTGGFYGYTF.

The rearrangement joins TRBV19 to TRBJ1-2; D is possibly TRBD1 (5 bases). V was trimmed by 7 bases and J by 3 bases, leaving 27 bases between them. Germline loops: CDR1 LNHDA, CDR2 SQIVND (reference sequence). The CDR3 has 18 residues. The CDR3 region is CASIHNQEGRRGHYGYTF. For the CDR3, the DNA is TGTGCCAGTATCCACAATCAGGAGGGGAGAAGGGGTCACTATGGCTACACCTTC.

This chain uses TRBV5-6 with TRBJ1-2, with D uncertain. Germline CDR1 SGHDT, CDR2 YYEEEE. The CDR3 is 12 amino acids. V was cut by 0 bases and J by 4 bases, with 4 bases left in between. The CDR3 nucleotides are TGTGCCAGCAGCTTGGCGGGCTATGGCTACACCTTC. Its protein is CASSLAGYGYTF.

The chain employs TRBV5-1 and TRBJ1-1, with a weak D call TRBD1 (5 bases). The germline V gene encodes CDR1 SGHRS and CDR2 YFSETQ. The germline V and J ends were trimmed by 3 bases and 4 bases, with 19 bases remaining between them. The length of the CDR3 is 16 residues. The CDR3 loop reads CASSSWGGMGITEAFF. CDR3 bases: TGCGCCAGCAGCTCGTGGGGGGGAATGGGGATCACTGAAGCTTTCTTT.

This clone showed up just a few times. The chain employs TRBV2 and TRBJ2-5; 7 nucleotides match TRBD2. CDR1 SNHLY and CDR2 FYNNEI come from the germline V gene. This CDR3 spans 12 amino acids. The ends lost 4 bases at V and 5 bases at J; junction bases unmatched: 1. The CDR3 DNA sequence: TGTGCCAGCAGTGTACTAGCGGAGACCCAGTACTTC. Translation gives CASSVLAETQYF.

The V call is TRBV29-1, the J call TRBJ2-5; a weak D match, TRBD1 (6 bases). The CDR3 is made up of 13 amino acids. The germline CDR1 and CDR2 sequences are SQVTM and ANQGSEA. The V and J ends lost 7 bases and 7 bases respectively, with 19 bases between them. As DNA, the CDR3 is TGCAGCGGAGAGGACAGCCTTCGAGTGACCCAGTACTTC. This gives the protein CSGEDSLRVTQYF.

This clone appeared a few times. CDR3 sequence (DNA): TGTGCCAGCAGCTTGTTGGGACAGGGATCTGGAAACACCATATATTTT. Translated: CASSLLGQGSGNTIYF. V usage is TRBV7-9 and J usage is TRBJ1-3, with 9 bases that match TRBD1. The V gene's germline CDR1 is SEHNR and CDR2 FQNEAQ (reference sequence). Losses at the gene ends were 3 bases for V and 1 base for J; bases not matched to a gene: 4. The CDR3 extends over 16 amino acids. Together with reference TRBV7-9 and TRBJ1-3, the CDR3 gives the full variable domain: DTGVSQNPRHKITKRGQNVTFRCDPISEHNRLYWYRQTLGQGPEFLTYFQNEAQLEKSRLLSDRFSAERPKGSFSTLEIQRTEQGDSAMYLCASSLLGQGSGNTIYFGEGSWLTVV.

This clone turned up a few times. The chain has TRBV6-6 and TRBJ2-5, with 7 bases lining up with TRBD1. CDR1 MNHNY and CDR2 SVGAGI come from the germline V gene (reference sequence). With 7 bases clipped from V and 2 bases from J, the junction kept 7 bases outside the gene matches. The CDR3 has 14 amino acids. The CDR3 is CASTRTGWQETQYF. CDR3 DNA: TGTGCCAGCACCCGGACAGGTTGGCAAGAGACCCAGTACTTC.

In the case of this clone: At one of its ends the junction is not consistent with the germline gene, which may arise from a read error. The V and J genes are TRBV5-8 and TRBJ1-5; D ambiguous. Germline-derived CDR1 and CDR2 are SGHTS and YDEGEE. This CDR3 is 11 amino acids long. CDR3 in amino acids: CASSLGLEPFF. For the CDR3, the DNA is TGTGCCAGCAGCTTGGGCTTGGAGCCCTTTTTT.

The V and J genes are TRBV5-6 and TRBJ1-6; TRBD1 aligns across 10 bases. J was trimmed by 0 bases and V by 5 bases; bases with no gene match: 5. The germline CDR1 and CDR2 sequences are SGHDT and YYEEEE. This CDR3 has 17 residues. Written as DNA, the CDR3 is TGTGCCAGCAGGGGGACAGGGGATAGCTCCTATAATTCACCCCTCCACTTT. Translated, it gives CASRGTGDSSYNSPLHF.

The chain links TRBV5-8 to TRBJ1-5, with 7 bases aligning to TRBD1. This CDR3 has 14 amino acids. V was clipped by 4 bases and J by 6 bases; unmatched bases: 7. Germline assignment: CDR1 SGHTS and CDR2 YDEGEE. The CDR3 loop is CASSRGGAGQPQHF. CDR3 DNA sequence: TGTGCCAGCAGCCGAGGGGGCGCGGGTCAGCCCCAGCATTTT. The full variable domain, with the rest looked up from reference TRBV5-8 and TRBJ1-5, is EAGVTQSPTHLIKTRGQQATLRCSPISGHTSVYWYQQALGLGLQFLLWYDEGEERNRGNFPPRFSGRQFPNYSSELNVNALELEDSALYLCASSRGGAGQPQHFGDGTRLSIL.

J is TRBJ2-2 and V is TRBV7-6; TRBD2 matches 9 bases. This CDR3 has 17 amino acids. Germline V gives CDR1 SGHVS, CDR2 FNYEAQ. V shed 5 bases and J 4 bases; nucleotides not matched to a gene: 11. CDR3 DNA: TGTGCCAGCAGCCCCGAGGGCGGGGGGGCAGTCACCGGGGAGCTGTTTTTT. It codes for CASSPEGGGAVTGELFF. Looking up the rest from reference TRBV7-6 and TRBJ2-2 gives the full variable domain: GAGVSQSPRYKVTKRGQDVALRCDPISGHVSLYWYRQALGQGPEFLTYFNYEAQQDKSGLPNDRFSAERPEGSISTLTIQRTEQRDSAMYRCASSPEGGGAVTGELFFGEGSRLTVL.

The V and J genes are TRBV18 and TRBJ1-1, with D tentatively TRBD1 (5 bases). The CDR3 contains 15 residues. Germline V gene sequence: CDR1 KGHSH, CDR2 LQKENI. The ends were cut back, 4 bases at V and 4 bases at J, with 16 bases in the middle. CDR3 nucleotide sequence: TGTGCCAGCTCACTTCGGACGGAGGGGTTCACTGAAGCTTTCTTT. It specifies CASSLRTEGFTEAFF.